The following is a T cell receptor beta chain sequence with its context. Its specificity is not known. The data originate from a study of cytomegalovirus exposure and HLA in healthy donors. Study as a whole: The 120 or so validation repertoires and the 666 first-cohort repertoires shared a platform, a later analysis reported.

Repertoires were generated with immunoSEQ multiplex PCR, while TCRdb's copy carries only in-frame clones and drops some. There are about 130,000 clones in the sample; 90% to 96% occur only once, and about 1.7% lies in the top ten. Study-wide results and caveats: Most TCR sequences were uncommon, yet certain public TCRs appeared in many donors. Confirmation was obtained in vitro that a few CMV-associated chains are specific for CMV antigens.

The TCR originated in a man aged 18 to 30 in good health and CMV-seronegative. Sequenced material: PBMCs.

CDR3 loop: CASSSRGKETQYF. In DNA, the CDR3 is TGTGCCAGCAGCTCCCGGGGGAAAGAGACCCAGTACTTC. The genes are TRBV9 and TRBJ2-5; D is possibly TRBD2 (6 bases). V lost 4 bases, J lost 3 bases, and 10 bases lay in between. Germline CDR1 is SGDLS and CDR2 is YYNGEE. The CDR3 is 13 residues long.